The clone carrying this TCR beta chain was picked up a small number of times. Its specificity is not known. CDR1 is SGHRS, CDR2 YFSETQ, per germline. The CDR3 is 12 amino acids. Trimming left V 4 bases short and J 9 bases short, with 13 bases between. This sample stems from a study of cytomegalovirus exposure and HLA in healthy donors. At the level of the study: As an earlier analysis found, about 200 million T cells yielded approximately 100 million unique TCR beta sequences. General study points: When presence/absence was analysed, sequencing depth was taken to be roughly uniform across donors. The sole available immune exposure information was CMV serostatus. A later analysis found TCR association rates differed by HLA locus, highest for DRB1 and lowest for HLA-C.

Both 60 Vbeta primers and 13 Jbeta primers went into the PCR. The repertoire was sequenced with immunoSEQ multiplex PCR; TCRdb's copy has only in-frame clones and lacks some. The sample contains tens of thousands of clones, around two thirds of which appear only once. Sequenced sample: PBMCs. The rearrangement uses TRBV5-1 and TRBJ1-2; D is uncertain. The TCR sequence derives from a woman between 25 and 40 years old in good health and CMV-seronegative. CDR3 sequence (DNA): TGCGCCAGCAGCCAGGATCACCGGAGCTACACCTTC. Its translation: CASSQDHRSYTF.